This T cell receptor (beta chain) was recovered during a study of T cells of healthy individuals. Regarding this clonotype: The junction departs from germline at one end; a sequencing error may be responsible.

The germline V gene encodes CDR1 SGHTA and CDR2 FQGTGA. The CDR3 extends over 16 amino acids. TCRdb re-called the 5' RACE reads through MiXCR, storing one row per CDR3 protein. The repertoire has 100,000 or so distinct CDR3 sequences, roughly 15% of them found once; the top ten carry over 5%. The receptor was derived from a human donor in good health. This chain links TRBV7-3 with TRBJ2-3, with 14 nucleotides matching TRBD2. For the CDR3, the DNA is TGTGCCAGCAGCTTAGGACTAGCGGGGGGCACAGCTACGCAGTATTTT. Encoded protein: CASSLGLAGGTATQYF.